The 24 T cell receptor beta chains reported below all come from one sample, sequenced in a study of identical twins. TCRdb independently ran MiXCR on the 5' RACE reads; one entry per CDR3 protein. The sample lists 570,000 or so distinct CDR3 sequences, nearly 10% seen once, with 3% in the top ten. Another study also made use of these data, one on yellow fever vaccine responses in identical twins.

The sequenced sample consisted of PBMCs. These receptors came from a woman aged 18-30 years in good health.

This clonotype was observed many times. The CDR3, as DNA: TGTGCCAGCAGCTCTGGGACAGGGGTGTACAATGAGCAGTTCTTC. Its translation: CASSSGTGVYNEQFF. The chain recombines TRBV5-4 with TRBJ2-1, with TRBD1 identical over 10 bases. J was trimmed by 4 bases and V by 3 bases; bases with no gene match: 4. The CDR3 totals 15 residues. Germline V gives CDR1 SGHNT, CDR2 YYREEE (reference sequence).

The V call is TRBV3-1, the J call TRBJ2-7; tentative D call: TRBD1 (5 bases). Germline-derived CDR1 and CDR2 are LGHDT and YNNKEL (reference sequence). The CDR3 is 16 amino acids. V gave up 0 bases and J gave up 0 bases, with 12 bases separating them. The CDR3 sequence is CASSQEGWGNSYEQYF. In nucleotides, the CDR3 is TGTGCCAGCAGCCAAGAGGGTTGGGGCAACTCCTACGAGCAGTACTTC.

J is TRBJ2-1 and V is TRBV29-1, with 7 bases matching TRBD2. The CDR3 contains 15 residues. V shed 5 bases, J shed 1 base, and the junction held 8 bases outside the gene matches. Germline V gives CDR1 SQVTM, CDR2 ANQGSEA. Here the CDR3 reads CSVRPAGVSYNEQFF. The CDR3 DNA reads as TGCAGCGTTCGCCCTGCGGGGGTGTCCTACAATGAGCAGTTCTTC.

The chain employs TRBV29-1 and TRBJ2-7; 8 bases agree with TRBD2. V gave up 3 bases and J gave up 2 bases; unmatched junction bases: 12. Germline loops: CDR1 SQVTM, CDR2 ANQGSEA. The CDR3 sequence is 16 residues long. This chain's CDR3 is CSVDLGGGPYTYEQYF. DNA of the CDR3: TGCAGCGTTGACTTGGGCGGGGGGCCGTACACCTACGAGCAGTACTTC.

The chain links TRBV5-1 to TRBJ2-7; D is tentatively TRBD1 or TRBD2 (5 bases each). CDR1 and CDR2 from the germline V gene are SGHRS and YFSETQ. This CDR3 is built from 15 residues. V was cut by 4 bases and J by 7 bases, with 21 bases left in between. The CDR3 reads CASSNDGTQRGEQYF. The CDR3 DNA reads as TGCGCCAGCAGCAACGACGGGACCCAAAGGGGAGAGCAGTACTTC.

This clonotype was detected ten times or more. This chain uses TRBV5-1 with TRBJ2-7; the D gene is possibly TRBD2 (6 bases). The CDR3 totals 17 residues. From germline, CDR1 is SGHRS and CDR2 YFSETQ. V shed 4 bases and J shed 0 bases, with 20 bases lying between them. Written as DNA, the CDR3 is TGCGCCAGCAGCCTGCGCCCGTGGGCGGGGAGCTCCTACGAGCAGTACTTC. Its protein is CASSLRPWAGSSYEQYF.

The V call is TRBV5-6, the J call TRBJ1-1; the D gene is possibly TRBD1 (5 bases). V was cut by 2 bases and J by 3 bases, with 14 bases left in between. This CDR3 has 15 amino acids. Germline lookup yields CDR1 SGHDT and CDR2 YYEEEE. The CDR3 reads CASSFISGADTEAFF. The CDR3 nucleotides read TGTGCCAGCAGCTTTATCTCCGGGGCAGACACTGAAGCTTTCTTT.

This clonotype was counted at least ten times. Here the CDR3 DNA reads TGTGCCAGCAGCCAAAGACTAGTTAACAATGAGCAGTTCTTC. Encoded protein: CASSQRLVNNEQFF. The chain carries TRBV3-1 and TRBJ2-1, with D possibly being TRBD2 (6 bases). Germline V CDR1 and CDR2: LGHDT, YNNKEL (reference sequence). Trimming left V 2 bases short and J 5 bases short, with 10 bases between. The CDR3 runs to 14 residues.

V is TRBV20-1 and J is TRBJ2-1; D is tentatively TRBD1 or TRBD2 (5 bases each). The CDR3 is made up of 13 amino acids. Germline V lookup: CDR1 DFQATT, CDR2 SNEGSKA (reference sequence). V lost 6 bases to trimming and J lost 4 bases, with 13 bases between them. CDR3 bases: TGCAGTGCCCGAGGGGAACAGTACAATGAGCAGTTCTTC. It is translated as CSARGEQYNEQFF.

This clonotype was picked up many times. The chain recombines TRBV27 with TRBJ2-3, with a possible D match to TRBD1 (5 bases). Germline values: CDR1 MNHEY, CDR2 SMNVEV (reference sequence). The CDR3 runs to 12 residues. Trimming removed 5 bases at V and 9 bases at J, with 12 bases between. The DNA for the CDR3 is TGTGCCAGCAGTCCACAAGCAGGGACGCAGTATTTT. Its translation is CASSPQAGTQYF.

This clonotype was seen a few times. V is TRBV3-1 and J is TRBJ2-5; TRBD1 matches 7 bases. This CDR3 region has 14 residues. After removal of 8 bases from V and 5 bases from J, the junction contained 11 bases not matched to a gene. CDR1 is LGHDT, CDR2 YNNKEL, per germline (reference sequence). CDR3 region: CASLDRRAGETQYF. The CDR3, as DNA: TGTGCCAGCCTGGACAGGCGGGCCGGGGAGACCCAGTACTTC.

This clonotype was picked up many times. The chain has TRBV28 and TRBJ1-5; D is uncertain. The CDR3 contains 15 residues. The V end lost 7 bases, the J end lost 4 bases, and 17 bases lay between the germline ends. Germline V gene lookup returns CDR1 MDHEN and CDR2 SYDVKM. CDR3: CASTSPGRLNQPQHF. CDR3 bases: TGTGCCAGCACCTCACCCGGACGGCTTAATCAGCCCCAGCATTTT.

This chain uses TRBV10-1 with TRBJ1-1, with 9 nucleotides matching TRBD1. The CDR3 consists of 17 residues. J gave up 1 base and V 4 bases, and 10 bases lay outside the gene matches. Germline CDR1 reads WNHNN; CDR2 reads SYGVQD (reference sequence). CDR3 region: CASSGSGQGMWNTEAFF. Written as DNA, the CDR3 is TGCGCCAGCAGTGGTTCGGGACAGGGAATGTGGAACACTGAAGCTTTCTTT.

The sample holds a few counts of this clonotype. The chain recombines TRBV4-3 with TRBJ2-1, with D possibly matching TRBD2 (5 bases). V dropped 1 base and J dropped 4 bases, with 17 bases sitting between them. The CDR3 runs 17 residues. Germline V gives CDR1 LGHNA, CDR2 YSLEER. The CDR3 region has the DNA TGCGCCAGCAGCCAAGGGCTGGGGAGACGAACGTACAATGAGCAGTTCTTC. Translation: CASSQGLGRRTYNEQFF.

This clonotype showed up many times. The chain couples TRBV12-3 or TRBV12-4 to TRBJ2-7; tentative D call: TRBD1 (6 bases). V was clipped by 6 bases and J by 0 bases, with 15 bases between them. The CDR3 loop spans 15 amino acids. CDR3 sequence reads: CASSRDTFDSYEQYF. For the CDR3, the DNA is TGTGCCAGCAGCCGGGACACCTTCGACTCCTACGAGCAGTACTTC.

V and J are TRBV7-9 and TRBJ2-7; D is possibly TRBD2 (6 bases). V shed 5 bases and J shed 0 bases, with 14 bases lying between them. The CDR3 consists of 15 residues. Germline CDR1 SEHNR, CDR2 FQNEAQ (reference sequence). The CDR3 sequence is CASSPGPGDSYEQYF. The DNA of the CDR3 is TGTGCCAGCAGCCCGGGGCCGGGAGACTCCTACGAGCAGTACTTC.

This rearrangement joins TRBV11-2 to TRBJ2-1, with TRBD2 as a possible D gene (6 bases). Germline V CDR1 and CDR2: SGHAT, FQNNGV. Trimming stripped 3 bases from V and 10 bases from J, with 13 bases between. The CDR3 is 13 amino acids. CDR3 sequence (DNA): TGTGCCAGCAGCTTCCCCCTCGGGAGAGAGCAGTTCTTC. Residues: CASSFPLGREQFF.

The table lists this clonotype with many counts. The chain employs TRBV10-2 and TRBJ1-5; TRBD1 is a possible D gene (5 bases). CDR1 and CDR2 from the germline V gene are WSHSY and SAAADI. The CDR3 covers 14 residues. V lost 7 bases to trimming and J lost 2 bases, with 12 bases between them. Here the CDR3 reads CASMRGGGNQPQHF. The CDR3 DNA sequence: TGCGCCAGCATGAGGGGAGGGGGCAATCAGCCCCAGCATTTT.

This clonotype was detected many times. The chain uses TRBV28 and TRBJ1-3; 7 bases map to TRBD1. There are 13 residues in the CDR3. Trimming removed 7 bases from V and 8 bases from J; junction bases left unmatched: 8. CDR1 MDHEN and CDR2 SYDVKM come from the germline V gene. The CDR3 loop is CASTGTDGYTIYF. In DNA form, the CDR3 reads TGTGCCAGCACGGGGACAGACGGTTACACCATATATTTT.

This chain connects TRBV9 to TRBJ2-6, with TRBD2 as a possible D gene (6 bases). V shed 3 bases and J shed 0 bases, with 10 bases lying between them. CDR3 length equals 16 residues. Germline V CDR1 and CDR2: SGDLS, YYNGEE. CDR3 nucleotides: TGTGCCAGCAGCGAGCGACTAGTCTCTGGGGCCAACGTCCTGACTTTC. Protein: CASSERLVSGANVLTF.

The gene calls are TRBV6-1 and TRBJ2-1; 8 bases map to TRBD2. Germline assignment: CDR1 MNHNS and CDR2 SASEGT. J lost 2 bases, V lost 5 bases, and 5 bases had no gene match. The CDR3 extends over 15 amino acids. CDR3 coding DNA: TGTGCCAGCAGTAAACTAGCGGTTACCTACAATGAGCAGTTCTTC. Amino acids: CASSKLAVTYNEQFF.

This clonotype was observed at least ten times. V gene TRBV12-3 or TRBV12-4 combines with J gene TRBJ2-3; the D is unclear. V was pared by 2 bases and J by 3 bases, with 15 bases between. The CDR3 is made up of 16 amino acids. The CDR3 loop is CASSLSLGRTTDTQYF. CDR3 sequence (DNA): TGTGCCAGCAGTTTAAGCTTGGGTCGAACGACAGATACGCAGTATTTT.

This clonotype has ten or more counts. This chain connects TRBV7-8 to TRBJ2-3; 9 bases align to TRBD1. After removal of 9 bases from V and 6 bases from J, the junction contained 13 bases not matched to a gene. The CDR3 covers 15 residues. Per the germline V gene, CDR1 is SGHVS and CDR2 is FQNEAQ. DNA for the CDR3: TGTGCCAGAGGCCCGGGGGACAGGGTCGGCGATACGCAGTATTTT. This gives the protein CARGPGDRVGDTQYF.

The gene calls are TRBV7-9 and TRBJ2-5; the D gene is possibly TRBD1 (6 bases). Germline lookup yields CDR1 SEHNR and CDR2 FQNEAQ (reference sequence). CDR3 size: 16 residues. The V gene lost 4 bases and the J gene lost 1 base, with 16 bases spanning the gap. CDR3 sequence reads: CASSSDRSNLQETQYF. The CDR3 DNA reads as TGTGCCAGCAGCTCGGACAGATCTAACCTCCAAGAGACCCAGTACTTC.